These T cell receptor beta chains were read from a single sample in a study of T cell repertoires in cytomegalovirus infection. Their cognate antigens are unknown. Each CDR3 protein is one row after TCRdb ran MiXCR on the reads. The data hold approximately 49,000 distinct CDR3 sequences, with around 20% observed a single time. The sequencing used CD8+ T cells from cultured PBMCs, collected from culture after CMV antigen stimulation. All receptors derive from a human donor in good health (CMV status not recorded). Some clones in this sample may be carry-over from other donors' samples. Both conserved end residues are part of each CDR3. The D gene is left open where the match is weak. Rows may omit the clone size; those that give it use once, few, many or a size class.

j_gene	v_gene	d_gene	abundance	CDR3nt	CDR3aa
TRBJ2-5	TRBV6-8	TRBD1	.	TGTGCCAGCAGTTACATTCGGACAGGGCGAGAGACCCAGTACTTC	CASSYIRTGRETQYF
TRBJ2-2	TRBV6-2/TRBV6-3	TRBD2	few	TGTGCCAGCAGCAATCCGGGACTAGCGTTCACCGGGGAGCTGTTTTTT	CASSNPGLAFTGELFF
TRBJ2-5	TRBV7-6	.	few	TGTGCCAGCAGCCCCGGGACTGAGGAGACCCAGTACTTC	CASSPGTEETQYF
TRBJ2-3	TRBV6-5	.	.	TGTGCCAGCAGTTACTCCGATACGCAGTATTTT	CASSYSDTQYF
TRBJ2-7	TRBV6-6	TRBD2	few	TGTGCCAGCAGTTCCCCGGGACTAGCGATTTACGAGCAGTACTTC	CASSSPGLAIYEQYF
TRBJ2-7	TRBV7-2	.	.	TGTGCCAGCAGCCCATTCAGGGGCAGCTCCTACGAGCAGTACTTC	CASSPFRGSSYEQYF
TRBJ2-7	TRBV4-1	.	many	TGCGCCAGCAGCCTCCTATGGACGGAAAGCTACGAGCAGTACTTC	CASSLLWTESYEQYF
TRBJ2-1	TRBV28	TRBD2	few	TGTGCCAGCAGCTTGGGGACTAGCTTATACAATGAGCAGTTCTTC	CASSLGTSLYNEQFF
TRBJ2-1	TRBV6-5	.	few	TGTGCCAGCAAGGGGGGCAACAATGAGCAGTTCTTC	CASKGGNNEQFF
TRBJ2-7	TRBV2	.	.	TGTGCCAGCAGTGACGGGACGACCTACGAGCAGTACTTC	CASSDGTTYEQYF
TRBJ2-1	TRBV7-3	.	few	TGTGCCAGCAGTCAAAGCGATGCCTACAATGAGCAGTTCTTC	CASSQSDAYNEQFF
TRBJ2-5	TRBV27	TRBD2	few	TGTGCCAGCAGTTCGTTTAGCGGGGGCGTCGGAGAGACCCAGTACTTC	CASSSFSGGVGETQYF
TRBJ1-2	TRBV7-8	.	few	TGTGCCAGCAGCCCGCAGGGCCAAAATGCGGGCTATGGCTACACCTTC	CASSPQGQNAGYGYTF
TRBJ2-1	TRBV13	.	few	TGTGCCAGCAGCCCCCCTAGCAGGGATGAGCAGTTCTTC	CASSPPSRDEQFF